Listed here are 27 T cell receptor beta chains from one sample, sequenced in a study of T cells after yellow fever vaccination. TCRdb analysed the 5' RACE reads with MiXCR anew, one entry per CDR3 protein. In the table there are approximately 160,000 distinct CDR3 sequences, roughly 6.2% of which are singletons. This sample comprised CD4+ T cells sorted from PBMCs, obtained on the day of the first yellow fever vaccination. The receptors come from a man aged 18-30 years who received the YFV17D yellow fever vaccine.

Notes on this clonotype: A much larger clone is a single base away; this may be a read error. The V call is TRBV7-9, the J call TRBJ1-4; D gene unclear. Germline lookup yields CDR1 SEHNR and CDR2 FQNEAQ (reference sequence). The ends were cut back, 1 base at V and 7 bases at J, with 13 bases in the middle. The CDR3 length is 15 residues. CDR3 sequence reads: CASSLGGSWCEKLFF. DNA of the CDR3: TGTGCCAGCAGCTTAGGAGGCTCCTGGTGTGAAAAACTGTTTTTT.

There are a few counts of this clonotype. The chain couples TRBV7-2 to TRBJ2-7; D not resolved. The germline V gene has CDR1 SGHTA and CDR2 FQGNSA. Between the trimmed V and J ends, which lost 2 bases and 3 bases, there was a span of 11 bases. The CDR3 spans 14 residues. The CDR3 DNA is TGTGCCAGCAGCTTAAGGACGGACCACTACGAGCAGTACGTC. Encoded protein: CASSLRTDHYEQYV.

In its sample, this clonotype was seen many times. The gene calls are TRBV5-1 and TRBJ2-7, with TRBD1 identical over 7 bases. With 4 bases clipped from V and 4 bases from J, the junction kept 5 bases outside the gene matches. This CDR3 contains 13 residues. Germline lookup yields CDR1 SGHRS and CDR2 YFSETQ. CDR3 loop: CASSPGTVYEQYF. CDR3 in DNA: TGCGCCAGCAGCCCCGGGACAGTTTACGAGCAGTACTTC.

On this clonotype: Relative to the germline gene, one junction end is altered; a read error may explain this. V gene TRBV5-1 combines with J gene TRBJ2-6; tentative D call: TRBD1 (5 bases). The V gene's germline CDR1 is SGHRS and CDR2 YFSETQ. The CDR3 sequence is 17 residues long. The CDR3 bases are TGCGCCAGCAGCCGAAGACAGTTAACTTCTGGGGTCAACGTCCTGACTTTC. Encoded protein: CASSRRQLTSGVNVLTF.

This clonotype was counted ten times or more. The V call is TRBV6-6, the J call TRBJ2-7; D unclear. CDR1 and CDR2 from the germline V gene are MNHNY and SVGAGI (reference sequence). CDR3 length: 13 amino acids. V was cut by 0 bases and J by 1 base, with 4 bases left in between. CDR3 region: CASSYSYSYEQYF. CDR3 nucleotides: TGTGCCAGCAGTTACTCCTATTCCTACGAGCAGTACTTC.

V is TRBV9 and J is TRBJ1-2; the D is unclear. The CDR3 has 17 amino acids. Germline CDR1 reads SGDLS; CDR2 reads YYNGEE. Trimming pared 0 bases from V and 1 base from J, leaving 16 bases between. This CDR3 is CASSVDPLRRNNYGYTF. For the CDR3, the DNA is TGTGCCAGCAGCGTAGATCCCCTCCGACGGAATAACTATGGCTACACCTTC.

This clonotype was found many times. V gene TRBV2 combines with J gene TRBJ2-5, with a tentative D call TRBD1 (5 bases). Germline CDR1 and CDR2: SNHLY and FYNNEI. V was trimmed by 3 bases and J by 1 base, leaving 9 bases between them. This CDR3 region has 14 residues. CDR3 sequence (DNA): TGTGCCAGCAGTGACTCCAGGGCCCAAGAGACCCAGTACTTC. Protein sequence: CASSDSRAQETQYF.

This clonotype appeared a few times. The V gene is TRBV4-2, the J gene TRBJ2-1; weak D call: TRBD2 (6 bases). CDR1 LGHNA and CDR2 YNFKEQ come from the germline V gene. The V and J ends lost 3 bases and 2 bases respectively, with 14 bases between them. CDR3 length: 16 residues. The CDR3 spells CASSQGPAGTYNEQFF. CDR3 bases: TGTGCCAGCAGCCAGGGCCCAGCGGGTACCTACAATGAGCAGTTCTTC.

The rearrangement joins TRBV5-1 to TRBJ1-4; TRBD1 matches at 8 bases. The CDR3 sequence is 18 residues long. Germline V gives CDR1 SGHRS, CDR2 YFSETQ. The V gene end was trimmed by 4 bases and the J gene end by 0 bases; junction bases not matched to a gene: 11. The CDR3 here is CASSIRDRRSATNEKLFF. In DNA, the CDR3 is TGCGCCAGCAGCATCCGGGACAGGCGAAGTGCAACTAATGAAAAACTGTTTTTT.

V and J are TRBV7-2 and TRBJ2-6; 7 nucleotides agree with TRBD1. V lost 5 bases to trimming and J lost 4 bases; unmatched junction nucleotides: 8. This CDR3 is 16 amino acids long. Germline V gives CDR1 SGHTA, CDR2 FQGNSA. DNA of the CDR3: TGTGCCAGCAGCCGGGACAGTATGCTCGGGGCCAACGTCCTGACTTTC. This encodes CASSRDSMLGANVLTF.

This clonotype was picked up many times. The genes are TRBV6-5 and TRBJ2-3; TRBD1 agrees at 7 bases. The CDR3 length is 16 residues. Trimming cost V 2 bases and J 0 bases; bases outside gene matches: 5. Germline V gene lookup returns CDR1 MNHEY and CDR2 SVGAGI. The CDR3 DNA reads TGTGCCAGCAGTTACGGGACAGAACAAAGCACAGATACGCAGTATTTT. This codes for CASSYGTEQSTDTQYF.

A few counts support this clonotype. J is TRBJ1-6 and V is TRBV20-1; TRBD1 agrees at 7 bases. The CDR3 extends over 14 amino acids. The germline V gene has CDR1 DFQATT and CDR2 SNEGSKA (reference sequence). After removal of 5 bases from V and 5 bases from J, the junction contained 6 bases not matched to a gene. CDR3 in amino acids: CSAPKTGNNSPLHF. CDR3 in DNA: TGCAGTGCTCCTAAGACAGGGAATAATTCACCCCTCCACTTT.

This clonotype was found many times. The V gene is TRBV10-3, the J gene TRBJ1-6, with 10 bases aligning to TRBD1. Per the germline V gene, CDR1 is ENHRY and CDR2 is SYGVKD. The CDR3 has 14 residues. Trimming at V came to 2 bases and at J to 10 bases, leaving 2 bases not matched to a gene. The CDR3 protein is CAISEGQGVSPLHF. CDR3 nucleotide sequence: TGTGCCATCAGTGAGGGACAGGGGGTCTCACCCCTCCACTTT.

At least ten counts were recorded for this clonotype. The chain has TRBV6-5 and TRBJ1-1, with a possible D match to TRBD1 (5 bases). The CDR3 consists of 13 residues. V shed 2 bases and J shed 3 bases, with 7 bases lying between them. In germline, CDR1 is MNHEY, CDR2 SVGAGI. Here the CDR3 DNA reads TGTGCCAGCAGTTACCGGGGGGACACTGAAGCTTTCTTT. It yields the protein CASSYRGDTEAFF.

This clonotype was recorded many times. This chain connects TRBV5-1 to TRBJ2-3; D is ambiguous. This CDR3 is 13 amino acids long. The V and J ends lost 4 bases and 4 bases respectively, with 10 bases between them. Germline loops: CDR1 SGHRS, CDR2 YFSETQ. CDR3 in DNA: TGCGCCAGCAGCGTACAGATTTCAGATACGCAGTATTTT. Its translation: CASSVQISDTQYF.

This clonotype was counted at least ten times. The gene calls are TRBV20-1 and TRBJ2-1; 7 bases align to TRBD2. The germline V gene encodes CDR1 DFQATT and CDR2 SNEGSKA (reference sequence). Trimming at V came to 5 bases and at J to 8 bases, leaving 15 bases not matched to a gene. The CDR3 contains 15 residues. The CDR3: CSAEPGREVSDEQFF. The CDR3 nucleotides are TGCAGTGCTGAACCGGGACGGGAGGTGTCAGATGAGCAGTTCTTC.

This clonotype was detected many times. The chain uses TRBV14 and TRBJ2-7; no definite D call. CDR3 length: 13 amino acids. V was cut by 8 bases and J by 4 bases, with 15 bases left in between. CDR1 and CDR2 from the germline V gene are SGHDN and FVKESK. CDR3 amino acids: CASDQVGLYEQYV. CDR3 nucleotide sequence: TGTGCCAGCGACCAAGTTGGTTTATACGAGCAGTACGTC.

The table lists this clonotype with many counts. The V gene is TRBV12-3 or TRBV12-4, the J gene TRBJ2-5, with TRBD1 as a possible D gene (7 bases). V was pared by 4 bases and J by 3 bases, with 12 bases between. This CDR3 is 14 amino acids long. CDR3: CASSWGDRKETQYF. CDR3 DNA sequence: TGTGCCAGCAGTTGGGGGGACAGAAAAGAGACCCAGTACTTC.

This clonotype was seen at least ten times. V gene TRBV5-1 combines with J gene TRBJ2-5; no clear D gene. Germline CDR1 is SGHRS and CDR2 is YFSETQ. Trimming pared 0 bases from V and 3 bases from J, leaving 0 bases between. The CDR3 runs 11 residues. The CDR3 protein is CASSLEETQYF. DNA for the CDR3: TGCGCCAGCAGCTTGGAAGAGACCCAGTACTTC.

This clonotype has more than one count but fewer than ten. DNA for the CDR3: TGTGCCAGCAGCCAAGATCCACCTTCGGGGAATACGCAGTATTTT. Translated, it gives CASSQDPPSGNTQYF. V gene TRBV4-2 combines with J gene TRBJ2-3; D perhaps matches TRBD2 (5 bases). CDR3 length equals 15 residues. The V end was cut by 0 bases, the J end by 7 bases, with 14 bases between. Germline V gene data show CDR1 as LGHNA and CDR2 as YNFKEQ.

This clonotype was counted many times. V and J are TRBV3-1 and TRBJ1-1; D perhaps matches TRBD1 (5 bases). Trimming stripped 4 bases from V and 7 bases from J, with 19 bases between. CDR1 and CDR2 (germline): LGHDT, YNNKEL (reference sequence). This CDR3 is built from 15 residues. CDR3 residues: CASSLNEGHGREAFF. The CDR3 coding sequence is TGTGCCAGCAGCCTCAATGAGGGGCACGGCCGTGAAGCTTTCTTT. Combining the CDR3 with reference TRBV3-1 and TRBJ1-1 gives the whole variable domain DTAVSQTPKYLVTQMGNDKSIKCEQNLGHDTMYWYKQDSKKFLKIMFSYNNKELIINETVPNRFSPKSPDKAHLNLHINSLELGDSAVYFCASSLNEGHGREAFFGQGTRLTVV.

This clonotype was observed a few times. J is TRBJ2-7 and V is TRBV18; D remains ambiguous. Deletions cut 3 bases from V and 6 bases from J, with 12 bases between. This CDR3 spans 13 amino acids. Germline CDR1 reads KGHSH; CDR2 reads LQKENI. The DNA for the CDR3 is TGTGCCAGCTCACCTACCGGCCGTAGCGAGCAGTACGTC. This sequence encodes CASSPTGRSEQYV.

This clonotype was detected ten times or more. The chain couples TRBV5-6 to TRBJ2-5; tentatively, D is TRBD1 or TRBD2 (5 bases each). CDR3 length: 14 amino acids. Germline-derived CDR1 and CDR2 are SGHDT and YYEEEE. V lost 3 bases and J lost 3, with 12 bases in between. Written as DNA, the CDR3 is TGTGCCAGCAGCTACCTGAGAGGGGAAGAGACCCAGTACTTC. Translating it yields CASSYLRGEETQYF.

There are many counts of this clonotype. The CDR3 bases are TGTGCCAGCAGCGTAGGAGCTGGACAGAGCTATGGCTACACCTTC. Translating it yields CASSVGAGQSYGYTF. The chain employs TRBV9 and TRBJ1-2, with D possibly TRBD1 on 6 matching bases. The CDR3 loop spans 15 amino acids. V lost 0 bases and J lost 4, with 13 bases in between. CDR1 SGDLS and CDR2 YYNGEE come from the germline V gene. The full variable domain, rest sourced from reference TRBV9 and TRBJ1-2, is DSGVTQTPKHLITATGQRVTLRCSPRSGDLSVYWYQQSLDQGLQFLIQYYNGEERAKGNILERFSAQQFPDLHSELNLSSLELGDSALYFCASSVGAGQSYGYTFGSGTRLTVV.

The sample holds many counts of this clonotype. The chain uses TRBV7-8 and TRBJ2-3; 12 bases line up with TRBD2. The CDR3 is made up of 19 amino acids. Germline V gives CDR1 SGHVS, CDR2 FQNEAQ. Trimming took 5 bases from V and 7 from J; bases not matched to a gene: 19. CDR3 coding DNA: TGTGCCAGCAGCCAAGGACAGGACCAAAGGGGACTAGCGGGCAATACGCAGTATTTT. It yields the protein CASSQGQDQRGLAGNTQYF.

The V gene is TRBV12-3 or TRBV12-4, the J gene TRBJ2-1; TRBD2 aligns across 7 bases. CDR3 size: 14 residues. V lost 1 base, J lost 10 bases, and 7 bases stayed unmatched. CDR3 amino acids: CASSLGAGEQEQFF. CDR3 coding DNA: TGTGCCAGCAGTTTAGGGGCGGGGGAACAGGAGCAGTTCTTC.

This clonotype was recorded many times. The chain uses TRBV5-1 and TRBJ2-1; possible D gene TRBD1, 6 bases. Germline V gives CDR1 SGHRS, CDR2 YFSETQ. V lost 0 bases to trimming and J lost 3 bases, with 13 bases between them. There are 16 residues in the CDR3. The CDR3 reads CASSLEGGFVYNEQFF. CDR3 DNA sequence: TGCGCCAGCAGCTTGGAAGGGGGTTTCGTCTACAATGAGCAGTTCTTC.